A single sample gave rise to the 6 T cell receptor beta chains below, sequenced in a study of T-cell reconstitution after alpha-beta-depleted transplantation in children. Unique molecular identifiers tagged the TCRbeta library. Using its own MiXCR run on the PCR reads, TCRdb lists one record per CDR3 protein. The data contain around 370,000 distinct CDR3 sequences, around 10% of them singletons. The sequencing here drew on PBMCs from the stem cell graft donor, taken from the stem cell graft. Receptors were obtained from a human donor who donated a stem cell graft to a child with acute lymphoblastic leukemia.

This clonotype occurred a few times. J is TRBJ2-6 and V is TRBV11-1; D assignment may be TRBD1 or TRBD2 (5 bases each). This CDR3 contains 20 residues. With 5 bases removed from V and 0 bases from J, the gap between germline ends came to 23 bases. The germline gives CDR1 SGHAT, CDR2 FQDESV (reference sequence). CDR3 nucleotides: TGTGCCAGCAGCGGACTTCCCCCGGGGCGAACTAGCTCTGGGGCCAACGTCCTGACTTTC. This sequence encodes CASSGLPPGRTSSGANVLTF. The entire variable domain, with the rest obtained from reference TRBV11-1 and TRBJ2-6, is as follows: EAEVAQSPRYKITEKSQAVAFWCDPISGHATLYWYRQILGQGPELLVQFQDESVVDDSQLPKDRFSAERLKGVDSTLKIQPAELGDSAMYLCASSGLPPGRTSSGANVLTFGAGSRLTVL.

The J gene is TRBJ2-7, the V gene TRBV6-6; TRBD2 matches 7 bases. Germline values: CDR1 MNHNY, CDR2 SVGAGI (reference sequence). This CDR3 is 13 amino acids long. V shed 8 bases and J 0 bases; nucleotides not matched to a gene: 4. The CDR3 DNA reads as TGTGCCAGCGGGCTAGCGGCCTCCTACGAGCAGTACTTC. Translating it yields CASGLAASYEQYF.

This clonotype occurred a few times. The CDR3 loop reads CASSRPGLAAYNEQFF. The CDR3 bases are TGTGCCAGCAGCCGACCGGGACTAGCGGCCTACAATGAGCAGTTCTTC. The V call is TRBV7-6, the J call TRBJ2-1; TRBD2 matches at 11 bases. The germline V gene encodes CDR1 SGHVS and CDR2 FNYEAQ. This CDR3 spans 16 amino acids. V was clipped by 5 bases and J by 2 bases; unmatched bases: 5.

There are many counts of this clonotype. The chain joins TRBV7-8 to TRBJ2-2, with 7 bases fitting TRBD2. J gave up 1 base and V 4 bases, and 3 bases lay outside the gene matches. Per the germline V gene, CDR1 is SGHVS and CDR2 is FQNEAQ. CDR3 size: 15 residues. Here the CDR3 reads CASSYIAGNTGELFF. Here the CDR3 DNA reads TGTGCCAGCAGCTACATAGCGGGGAACACCGGGGAGCTGTTTTTT.

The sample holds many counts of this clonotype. The CDR3 loop reads CASSPHSGQASGEQFF. The CDR3 DNA follows: TGTGCCAGCAGCCCGCATTCGGGGCAGGCCTCGGGTGAGCAGTTCTTC. This chain uses TRBV5-5 with TRBJ2-1; D tentatively reads TRBD1 or TRBD2 (5 bases each). Trimming removed 4 bases at V and 9 bases at J, with 23 bases between. The CDR3 has 16 residues. The germline CDR1 and CDR2 sequences are SGHKS and YYEKEE (reference sequence).

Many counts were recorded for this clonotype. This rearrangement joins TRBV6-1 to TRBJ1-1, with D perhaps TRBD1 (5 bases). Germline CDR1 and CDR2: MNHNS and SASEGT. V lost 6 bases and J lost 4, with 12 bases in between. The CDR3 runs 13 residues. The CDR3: CASRPLQGTEAFF. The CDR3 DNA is TGTGCCAGCAGGCCCCTTCAGGGCACTGAAGCTTTCTTT.